A selection of T cell receptor beta chains follows, all from one sample in a study of blood T cells in healthy people across ages. TCRdb re-analysed the 5' RACE reads in MiXCR, keeping a single row per CDR3 protein. The sample includes just over 800,000 distinct CDR3 sequences, about 59% of them seen just once. Material: blood. The origin of the receptors is a man aged 25-45 years in good health. CDR3s include the opening cysteine and the closing phenylalanine or tryptophan. The order of the fields is CDR3 length, V gene, J gene, D gene, clone size, CDR3 protein, CDR3 DNA. D genes are given only for firm matches. The size of a clone is reported for some rows only, either as once, few or many, or as a class for expanded clones.

>12|TRBV10-3|TRBJ1-2|.|few
CAISLTGRGYTF
TGTGCCATCAGCCTCACAGGGAGGGGCTACACCTTC
>14|TRBV5-6|TRBJ1-1|.|.
CASTMGTPERKAFF
TGTGCCAGCACCATGGGGACCCCCGAGAGAAAAGCTTTCTTT
>14|TRBV28|TRBJ2-5|.|.
CASKGGGDQETQYF
TGTGCCAGCAAAGGAGGGGGCGACCAAGAGACCCAGTACTTC
>13|TRBV12-3/TRBV12-4|TRBJ2-7|.|.
CASSLAGAIEQYF
TGTGCCAGCAGTTTGGCAGGGGCAATCGAGCAGTACTTC
>14|TRBV29-1|TRBJ2-7|TRBD2|.
CSGRLAGVLNEQYF
TGCAGCGGCAGACTAGCGGGAGTTCTAAACGAGCAGTACTTC
>15|TRBV29-1|TRBJ2-3|.|.
CSVEVPTGSTDTQYF
TGCAGCGTGGAGGTCCCGACAGGTAGCACAGATACGCAGTATTTT
>14|TRBV7-9|TRBJ2-3|.|.
CAFRRTVSPDTQYF
TGTGCCTTCCGCCGGACGGTTAGCCCAGATACGCAGTATTTT
>11|TRBV28|TRBJ2-1|.|.
CASSKGREQFF
TGTGCCAGCAGTAAAGGACGAGAGCAGTTCTTC
>14|TRBV2|TRBJ2-7|.|.
CASIRVVGVFEQYF
TGTGCCAGCATCAGGGTAGTGGGAGTCTTCGAGCAGTACTTC
>17|TRBV7-2|TRBJ2-1|TRBD2|.
CASSLSGGSNSYNEQFF
TGTGCCAGCAGCTTAAGTGGCGGGAGCAACTCCTACAATGAGCAGTTCTTC
>16|TRBV29-1|TRBJ2-4|TRBD2|.
CSVEDERGGSKNIQYF
TGCAGCGTTGAAGACGAGCGGGGGGGCTCCAAAAACATTCAGTACTTC
>15|TRBV20-1|TRBJ2-1|TRBD1|.
CSARGDRISYNEQFF
TGCAGTGCTAGGGGGGACAGAATCTCCTACAATGAGCAGTTCTTC
>13|TRBV5-5|TRBJ2-7|.|.
CASSLIQGGLQYF
TGTGCCAGCAGCTTGATACAGGGTGGCCTACAGTACTTC
>18|TRBV20-1|TRBJ1-6|TRBD1|.
CSAISSAGGVLVNSPLHF
TGCAGTGCTATCTCGTCGGCAGGGGGGGTGTTAGTAAATTCACCCCTCCACTTT
>16|TRBV12-3/TRBV12-4|TRBJ2-1|TRBD2|.
CASSSGLAGGRDEQFF
TGTGCCAGCAGTTCCGGACTAGCGGGGGGAAGGGATGAGCAGTTCTTC
>16|TRBV6-6|TRBJ1-2|TRBD1|.
CASSRGQGGYLYGYTF
TGTGCCAGCAGTCGCGGACAGGGAGGGTATCTCTATGGCTACACCTTC
>13|TRBV29-1|TRBJ2-7|.|.
CSVGDSFSYEQYF
TGCAGCGTCGGTGACAGTTTCTCCTACGAGCAGTACTTC
>15|TRBV3-1|TRBJ1-2|TRBD1|.
CASSQDKDRVSGYTF
TGTGCCAGCAGCCAAGATAAGGACAGGGTGTCTGGCTACACCTTC
>16|TRBV20-1|TRBJ1-6|.|few
CSARDKRVTAYSPLHF
TGCAGTGCTAGAGATAAGAGGGTAACTGCTTATTCACCCCTCCACTTT
>14|TRBV27|TRBJ2-1|.|.
CAGSLAAGTNEQFF
TGTGCCGGCAGTTTAGCAGCGGGGACAAATGAGCAGTTCTTC
>14|TRBV7-2|TRBJ2-5|.|.
CASSLILGPETQYF
TGTGCCAGCAGCTTAATTCTGGGTCCAGAGACCCAGTACTTC
>18|TRBV15|TRBJ2-2|TRBD2|.
CAASPGGTSGVLTGELFF
TGTGCCGCCAGCCCGGGAGGGACTAGCGGGGTTTTAACCGGGGAGCTGTTTTTT
>15|TRBV19|TRBJ2-3|.|.
CASSISAGSTDTQYF
TGTGCCAGTAGTATATCGGCAGGGAGCACAGATACGCAGTATTTT
>16|TRBV5-6|TRBJ1-2|TRBD1|.
CASSSRVRGQGYGYTF
TGTGCCAGCAGCTCAAGGGTCAGGGGGCAAGGCTATGGCTACACCTTC
>15|TRBV7-2|TRBJ2-1|.|.
CASSELVALGKGQFF
TGTGCCAGCAGCGAGCTTGTGGCGCTAGGGAAGGGGCAGTTCTTC
>14|TRBV7-2|TRBJ1-2|TRBD1|.
CASSPQTGAYGYTF
TGTGCCAGCAGCCCCCAGACAGGGGCCTATGGCTACACCTTC
>17|TRBV29-1|TRBJ2-6|.|.
CSAQGGDSPSGANVLTF
TGCAGCGCCCAAGGGGGGGACTCCCCCTCTGGGGCCAACGTCCTGACTTTC
>18|TRBV9|TRBJ2-3|TRBD2|.
CASSVVPSGGQSTDTQYF
TGTGCCAGCAGCGTAGTTCCTAGCGGGGGGCAAAGCACAGATACGCAGTATTTT
>11|TRBV12-3/TRBV12-4|TRBJ2-7|.|few
CASGRGYEQYF
TGTGCCAGCGGAAGGGGCTACGAGCAGTACTTC
>15|TRBV7-2|TRBJ2-7|TRBD1|.
CASTPSGTGSYEQYF
TGTGCCAGCACCCCAAGCGGGACAGGGTCCTACGAGCAGTACTTC
>16|TRBV20-1|TRBJ2-6|.|.
CSARRRPSSGANVLTF
TGCAGTGCTAGACGTCGCCCCAGCTCTGGGGCCAACGTCCTGACTTTC
>14|TRBV7-3|TRBJ2-1|TRBD1|few
CASSLTGDDNEQFF
TGTGCCAGCAGTTTAACAGGGGACGACAATGAGCAGTTCTTC
>20|TRBV5-1|TRBJ2-1|TRBD2|.
CASSLGSLAGGPLRYNEQFF
TGCGCCAGCAGCTTGGGTTCGCTAGCGGGGGGGCCCCTACGCTACAATGAGCAGTTCTTC
>14|TRBV6-1|TRBJ2-2|.|.
CASSEERGGGELFF
TGTGCCAGCAGTGAAGAAAGGGGCGGCGGGGAGCTGTTTTTT
>16|TRBV7-3|TRBJ2-1|TRBD2|few
CASSSTGTSPYNEQFF
TGTGCCAGCAGCAGCACCGGGACTAGTCCATACAATGAGCAGTTCTTC
>16|TRBV27|TRBJ2-3|TRBD2|.
CASSFTSGGAGDTQYF
TGTGCCAGCAGTTTTACCAGCGGGGGGGCGGGAGATACGCAGTATTTT
>15|TRBV2|TRBJ2-5|TRBD2|.
CASSVSGGHQETQYF
TGTGCCAGCAGTGTAAGCGGGGGTCACCAAGAGACCCAGTACTTC
>15|TRBV7-9|TRBJ2-5|.|.
CASSFQGSGQETQYF
TGTGCCAGCAGCTTCCAGGGTAGCGGCCAAGAGACCCAGTACTTC
>14|TRBV5-1|TRBJ2-7|TRBD2|.
CASSLAVTSDEQYF
TGCGCCAGCAGCTTGGCCGTCACTAGCGACGAGCAGTACTTC
>15|TRBV29-1|TRBJ2-7|TRBD1|.
CSVEKQGKPGYEQYF
TGCAGCGTTGAAAAACAGGGGAAACCAGGCTACGAGCAGTACTTC
>15|TRBV24-1|TRBJ2-1|TRBD2|.
CATSRGLAGDNEQFF
TGTGCCACCAGTCGGGGCCTAGCGGGGGACAATGAGCAGTTCTTC